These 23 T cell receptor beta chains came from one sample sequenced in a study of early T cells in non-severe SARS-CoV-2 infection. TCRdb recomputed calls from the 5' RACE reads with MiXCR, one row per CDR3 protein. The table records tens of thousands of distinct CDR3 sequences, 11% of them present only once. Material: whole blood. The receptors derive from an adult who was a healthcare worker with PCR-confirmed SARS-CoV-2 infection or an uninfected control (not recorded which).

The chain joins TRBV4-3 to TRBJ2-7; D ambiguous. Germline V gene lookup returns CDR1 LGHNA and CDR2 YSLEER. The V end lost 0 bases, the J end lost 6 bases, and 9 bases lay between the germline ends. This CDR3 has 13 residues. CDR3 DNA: TGCGCCAGCAGCCAAGATCCGCTTGGCGAGCAGTACTTC. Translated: CASSQDPLGEQYF.

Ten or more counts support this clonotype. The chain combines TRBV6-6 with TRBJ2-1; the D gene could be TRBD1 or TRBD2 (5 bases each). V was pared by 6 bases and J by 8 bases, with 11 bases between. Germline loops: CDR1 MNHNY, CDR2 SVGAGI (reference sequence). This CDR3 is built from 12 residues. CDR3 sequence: CASSFVGDEQFF. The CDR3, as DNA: TGTGCCAGCAGCTTCGTGGGGGATGAGCAGTTCTTC.

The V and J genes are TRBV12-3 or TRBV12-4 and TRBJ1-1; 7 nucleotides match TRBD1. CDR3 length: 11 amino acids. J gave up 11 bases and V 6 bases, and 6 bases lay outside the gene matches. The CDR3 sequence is CASSKGQSAFF. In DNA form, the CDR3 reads TGTGCCAGCAGCAAGGGACAGTCGGCTTTCTTT.

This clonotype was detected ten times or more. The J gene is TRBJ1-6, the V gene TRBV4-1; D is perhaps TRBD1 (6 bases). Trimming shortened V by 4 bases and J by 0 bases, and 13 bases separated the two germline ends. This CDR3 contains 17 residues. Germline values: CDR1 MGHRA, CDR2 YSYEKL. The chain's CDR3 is CASSRSGENSYNSPLHF. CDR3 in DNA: TGCGCCAGCAGCCGGTCAGGGGAGAACTCCTATAATTCACCCCTCCACTTT.

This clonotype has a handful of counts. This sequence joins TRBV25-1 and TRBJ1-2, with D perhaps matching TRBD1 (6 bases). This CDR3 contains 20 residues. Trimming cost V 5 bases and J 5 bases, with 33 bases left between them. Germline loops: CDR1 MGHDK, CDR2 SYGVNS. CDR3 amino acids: CASSCPGELRLYFYLYGYTF. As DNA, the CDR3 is TGTGCCAGCAGTTGTCCAGGGGAGCTGCGCCTCTATTTCTACCTATATGGCTACACCTTC.

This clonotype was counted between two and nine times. Here the CDR3 reads CSARTRGSAPLHF. CDR3 nucleotides: TGCAGTGCTAGAACCAGGGGATCGGCACCCCTCCACTTT. The chain recombines TRBV20-1 with TRBJ1-6, with D tentatively TRBD1 (6 bases). Germline loops: CDR1 DFQATT, CDR2 SNEGSKA (reference sequence). This CDR3 spans 13 amino acids. Trimming cost V 2 bases and J 11 bases, with 13 bases left between them.

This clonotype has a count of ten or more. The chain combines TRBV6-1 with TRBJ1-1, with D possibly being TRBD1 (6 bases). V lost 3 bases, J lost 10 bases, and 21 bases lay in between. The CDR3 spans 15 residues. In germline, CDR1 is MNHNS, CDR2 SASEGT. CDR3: CASSDPSLTGYAAFF. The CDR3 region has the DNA TGTGCCAGCAGTGACCCCTCCTTGACAGGATATGCAGCTTTCTTT.

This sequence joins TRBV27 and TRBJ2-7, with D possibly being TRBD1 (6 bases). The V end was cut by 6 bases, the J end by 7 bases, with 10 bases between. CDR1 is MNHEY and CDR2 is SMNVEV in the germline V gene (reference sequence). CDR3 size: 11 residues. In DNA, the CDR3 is TGTGCCAGCAGACAACAGGGAGAGCAGTACTTC. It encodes CASRQQGEQYF.

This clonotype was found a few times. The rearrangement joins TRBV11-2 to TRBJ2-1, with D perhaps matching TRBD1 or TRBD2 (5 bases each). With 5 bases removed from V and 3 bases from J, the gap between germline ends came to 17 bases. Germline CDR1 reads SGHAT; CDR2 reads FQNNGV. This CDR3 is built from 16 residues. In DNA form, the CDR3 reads TGTGCCAGCAGCCCAAATCTGGGGACGGACTACAATGAGCAGTTCTTC. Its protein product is CASSPNLGTDYNEQFF.

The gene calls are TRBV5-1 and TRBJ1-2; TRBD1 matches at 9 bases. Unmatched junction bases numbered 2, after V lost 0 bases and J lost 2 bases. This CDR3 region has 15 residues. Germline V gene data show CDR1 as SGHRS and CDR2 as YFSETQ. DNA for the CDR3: TGCGCCAGCAGCTTGGGACAGGGGGTAAACTATGGCTACACCTTC. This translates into CASSLGQGVNYGYTF. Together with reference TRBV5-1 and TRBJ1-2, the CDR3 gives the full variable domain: KAGVTQTPRYLIKTRGQQVTLSCSPISGHRSVSWYQQTPGQGLQFLFEYFSETQRNKGNFPGRFSGRQFSNSRSEMNVSTLELGDSALYLCASSLGQGVNYGYTFGSGTRLTVV.

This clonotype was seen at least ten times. The CDR3 DNA follows: TGTGCCAGCAGCCAAGGGCGAGGGGCAGAGACCCAGTACTTC. Its protein product is CASSQGRGAETQYF. The chain combines TRBV14 with TRBJ2-5; D possibly uses TRBD1 or TRBD2 (5 bases each). The germline V gene encodes CDR1 SGHDN and CDR2 FVKESK. Trimming removed 1 base from V and 4 bases from J, with 10 bases in between. The CDR3 covers 14 residues.

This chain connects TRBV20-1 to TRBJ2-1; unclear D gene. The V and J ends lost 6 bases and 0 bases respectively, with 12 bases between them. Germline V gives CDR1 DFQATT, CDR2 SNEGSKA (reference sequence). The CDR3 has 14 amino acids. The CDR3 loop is CSAPFYSSYNEQFF. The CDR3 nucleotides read TGCAGTGCCCCCTTCTACAGCTCCTACAATGAGCAGTTCTTC.

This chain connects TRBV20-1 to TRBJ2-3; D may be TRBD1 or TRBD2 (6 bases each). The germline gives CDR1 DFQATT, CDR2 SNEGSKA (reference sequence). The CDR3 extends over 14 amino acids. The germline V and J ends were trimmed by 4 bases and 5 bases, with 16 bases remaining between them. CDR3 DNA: TGCAGTGCTACCCCGGGGGCCGGGGAAGATACGCAGTATTTT. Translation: CSATPGAGEDTQYF.

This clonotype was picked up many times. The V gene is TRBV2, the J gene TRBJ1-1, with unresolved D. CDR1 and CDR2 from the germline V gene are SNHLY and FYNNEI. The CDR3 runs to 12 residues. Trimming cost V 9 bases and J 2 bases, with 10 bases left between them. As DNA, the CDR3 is TGTGCCAGTCGCCAGATAAACACTGAAGCTTTCTTT. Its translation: CASRQINTEAFF. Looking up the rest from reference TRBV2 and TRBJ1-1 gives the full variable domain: EPEVTQTPSHQVTQMGQEVILRCVPISNHLYFYWYRQILGQKVEFLVSFYNNEISEKSEIFDDQFSVERPDGSNFTLKIRSTKLEDSAMYFCASRQINTEAFFGQGTRLTVV.

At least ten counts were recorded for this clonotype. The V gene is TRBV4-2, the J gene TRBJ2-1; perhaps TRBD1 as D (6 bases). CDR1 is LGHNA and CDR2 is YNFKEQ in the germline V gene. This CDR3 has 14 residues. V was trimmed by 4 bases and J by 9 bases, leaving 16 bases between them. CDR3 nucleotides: TGTGCCAGCAGCCCGTTACAGGGTTACGGTGAGCAGTTCTTC. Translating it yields CASSPLQGYGEQFF.

This CDR3 is CSAGPDRVSYEQYF. For the CDR3, the DNA is TGCAGTGCTGGCCCGGACAGGGTGAGCTACGAGCAGTACTTC. The V gene is TRBV20-1, the J gene TRBJ2-7, with 8 bases lining up with TRBD1. The V segment lost 5 bases and the J segment 3 bases; nucleotides outside the gene matches: 9. The germline CDR1 and CDR2 sequences are DFQATT and SNEGSKA (reference sequence). The CDR3 has 14 amino acids.

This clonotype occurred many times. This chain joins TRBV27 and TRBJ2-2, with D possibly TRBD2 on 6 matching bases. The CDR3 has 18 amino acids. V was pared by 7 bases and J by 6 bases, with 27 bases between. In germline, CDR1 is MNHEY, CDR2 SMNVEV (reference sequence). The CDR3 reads CASTSPPPGLGLPGELFF. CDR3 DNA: TGTGCCAGCACCTCCCCCCCCCCGGGGCTGGGACTTCCCGGGGAGCTGTTTTTT.

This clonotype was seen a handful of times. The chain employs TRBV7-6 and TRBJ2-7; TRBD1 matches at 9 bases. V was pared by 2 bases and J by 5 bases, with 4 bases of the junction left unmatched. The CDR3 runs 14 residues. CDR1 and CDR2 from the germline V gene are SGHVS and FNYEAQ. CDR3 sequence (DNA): TGTGCCAGCAGCTTACTTGACAGGGGGGACGAGCAGTACTTC. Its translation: CASSLLDRGDEQYF. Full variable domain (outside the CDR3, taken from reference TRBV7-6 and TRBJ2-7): GAGVSQSPRYKVTKRGQDVALRCDPISGHVSLYWYRQALGQGPEFLTYFNYEAQQDKSGLPNDRFSAERPEGSISTLTIQRTEQRDSAMYRCASSLLDRGDEQYFGPGTRLTVT.

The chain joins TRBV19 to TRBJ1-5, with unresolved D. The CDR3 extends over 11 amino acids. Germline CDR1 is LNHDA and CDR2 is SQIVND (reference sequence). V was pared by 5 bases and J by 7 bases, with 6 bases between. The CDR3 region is CASSSGQPQHF. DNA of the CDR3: TGTGCCAGTAGTTCCGGACAGCCCCAGCATTTT.

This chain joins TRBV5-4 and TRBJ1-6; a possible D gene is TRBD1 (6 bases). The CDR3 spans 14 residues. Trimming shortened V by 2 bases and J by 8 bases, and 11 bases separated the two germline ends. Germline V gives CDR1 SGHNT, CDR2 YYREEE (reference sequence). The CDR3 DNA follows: TGTGCCAGCAGCTTACAGGGAAGGGATTCACCCCTCCACTTT. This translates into CASSLQGRDSPLHF.

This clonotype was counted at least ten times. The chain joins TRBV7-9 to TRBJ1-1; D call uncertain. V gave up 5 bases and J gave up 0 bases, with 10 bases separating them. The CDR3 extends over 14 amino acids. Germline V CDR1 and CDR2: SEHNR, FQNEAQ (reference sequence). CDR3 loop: CASSLTHMNTEAFF. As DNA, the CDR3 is TGTGCCAGCAGCCTAACCCACATGAACACTGAAGCTTTCTTT.

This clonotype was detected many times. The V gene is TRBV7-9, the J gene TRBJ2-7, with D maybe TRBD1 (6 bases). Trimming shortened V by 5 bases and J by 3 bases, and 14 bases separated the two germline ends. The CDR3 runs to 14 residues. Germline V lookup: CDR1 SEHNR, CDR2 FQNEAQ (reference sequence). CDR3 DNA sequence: TGTGCCAGCAGCCCACGACAGGCACACTACGAGCAGTACTTC. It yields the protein CASSPRQAHYEQYF.

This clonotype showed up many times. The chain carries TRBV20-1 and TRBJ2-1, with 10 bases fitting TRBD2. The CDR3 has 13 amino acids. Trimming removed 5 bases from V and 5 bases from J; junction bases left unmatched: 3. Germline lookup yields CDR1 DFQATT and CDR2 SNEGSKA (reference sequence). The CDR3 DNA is TGCAGTGCTGGCGGACTAGCGGACAATGAGCAGTTCTTC. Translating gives CSAGGLADNEQFF.